A single sample is the source of the 22 T cell receptor beta chains below, sequenced in a study of OX40 agonist ivuxolimab in advanced cancers. The repertoire was sequenced with immunoSEQ multiplex PCR; TCRdb's copy has only in-frame clones and lacks some. The data contain fewer than 90,000 clones, around 88% of them seen just once; the ten biggest clones take up over 2%. This material consisted of CD4+ or CD8+ T cells sorted from blood, taken in a trial of the OX40 agonist ivuxolimab. These receptors all stem from an adult with an advanced solid tumor such as melanoma, head and neck, liver or kidney cancer.

V gene TRBV10-3 combines with J gene TRBJ2-3; no clear D. V dropped 3 bases and J dropped 6 bases, with 7 bases sitting between them. Germline loops: CDR1 ENHRY, CDR2 SYGVKD. The CDR3 runs to 12 residues. For the CDR3, the DNA is TGTGCCATCAGTGACCGGGTGGATACGCAGTATTTT. It is translated as CAISDRVDTQYF.

The chain couples TRBV5-6 to TRBJ1-5, with TRBD1 matching over 7 bases. The CDR3 covers 14 residues. Trimming cost V 2 bases and J 5 bases; bases outside gene matches: 4. CDR1 is SGHDT, CDR2 YYEEEE, per germline. The CDR3 DNA reads TGTGCCAGCAGCTTCGGACAGGCCCATCAGCCCCAGCATTTT. The encoded protein is CASSFGQAHQPQHF.

Only one count was recorded for this clone. The chain joins TRBV30 to TRBJ1-3; D might be TRBD1 (5 bases). Germline lookup yields CDR1 GTSNPN and CDR2 SVGIG (reference sequence). The V end was cut by 5 bases, the J end by 4 bases, with 15 bases between. This CDR3 region has 14 residues. In DNA, the CDR3 is TGTGCCTGGGAAGCAGGGAGTCCGGGAAACACCATATATTTT. It specifies CAWEAGSPGNTIYF.

The chain joins TRBV4-2 to TRBJ2-7, with 9 bases matching TRBD2. J was trimmed by 6 bases and V by 0 bases; bases with no gene match: 9. CDR1 and CDR2 (germline): LGHNA, YNFKEQ. The CDR3 sequence is 16 residues long. CDR3 protein: CASSQDWGSGSAEQYF. CDR3 DNA: TGTGCCAGCAGCCAAGATTGGGGTAGCGGGAGTGCCGAGCAGTACTTC.

J is TRBJ2-3 and V is TRBV5-5; no clear D gene. The length of the CDR3 is 12 residues. V lost 8 bases and J 4 bases, leaving 11 bases between the germline ends. Germline CDR1 reads SGHKS; CDR2 reads YYEKEE (reference sequence). The CDR3, as DNA: TGTGCCAGTCTGTCGAGCGCAGATACGCAGTATTTT. It yields the protein CASLSSADTQYF.

V is TRBV15 and J is TRBJ2-5; tentative D call: TRBD1 (6 bases). Trimming stripped 3 bases from V and 1 base from J, with 12 bases between. Germline-derived CDR1 and CDR2 are LNHNV and YYDKDF (reference sequence). There are 15 residues in the CDR3. Here the CDR3 reads CATSSLRQVQETQYF. The CDR3 coding sequence is TGTGCCACCAGCAGCTTACGACAGGTCCAAGAGACCCAGTACTTC. The full variable domain, with the rest looked up from reference TRBV15 and TRBJ2-5, is DAMVIQNPRYQVTQFGKPVTLSCSQTLNHNVMYWYQQKSSQAPKLLFHYYDKDFNNEADTPDNFQSRRPNTSFCFLDIRSPGLGDTAMYLCATSSLRQVQETQYFGPGTRLLVL.

V and J are TRBV21-1 and TRBJ2-7; TRBD2 is the table's D call and was not checked against the DNA. TRBV21-1 is tagged as a pseudogene. The CDR3 totals 16 residues. DNA for the CDR3: TGTGCCAGCAGCAAACTTCCTAAGCCCGAGGTCTACGAGCAGTACTTC. Translating gives CASSKLPKPEVYEQYF.

This clone was observed a few times. V is TRBV4-2 and J is TRBJ1-4; TRBD1 matches 8 bases. J gave up 6 bases and V 5 bases, and 5 bases lay outside the gene matches. The CDR3 is 14 residues long. CDR1 LGHNA and CDR2 YNFKEQ come from the germline V gene. In DNA, the CDR3 is TGTGCCAGCAGCTCCGGGACAGGAGATGAAAAACTGTTTTTT. It encodes CASSSGTGDEKLFF.

The chain combines TRBV5-1 with TRBJ1-2, with 7 bases lining up with TRBD1. The CDR3 runs to 14 residues. Losses at the gene ends were 0 bases for V and 5 bases for J; bases not matched to a gene: 4. CDR1 and CDR2 from the germline V gene are SGHRS and YFSETQ. CDR3 DNA sequence: TGCGCCAGCAGCTTGGCGACAGGGATATATGGCTACACCTTC. Encoded protein: CASSLATGIYGYTF. The whole variable domain, filled in from reference TRBV5-1 and TRBJ1-2, reads KAGVTQTPRYLIKTRGQQVTLSCSPISGHRSVSWYQQTPGQGLQFLFEYFSETQRNKGNFPGRFSGRQFSNSRSEMNVSTLELGDSALYLCASSLATGIYGYTFGSGTRLTVV.

Only one count was recorded for this clone. This chain uses TRBV11-2 with TRBJ2-1, with D tentatively TRBD1 (6 bases). CDR3 size: 16 residues. Trimming stripped 1 base from V and 4 bases from J, with 14 bases between. CDR1 is SGHAT and CDR2 is FQNNGV in the germline V gene. The CDR3 DNA reads TGTGCCAGCAGCTTAGGGGACACCGAGGGGTACAATGAGCAGTTCTTC. Translating it yields CASSLGDTEGYNEQFF.

The chain joins TRBV6-5 to TRBJ2-2; 7 nucleotides align to TRBD2. Per germline, CDR1 MNHEY and CDR2 SVGAGI. V shed 5 bases and J 4 bases; nucleotides not matched to a gene: 4. This CDR3 region has 14 residues. The CDR3 coding sequence is TGTGCCAGCAGTGGGAGCGGGGCCACCGGGGAGCTGTTTTTT. Amino acid sequence: CASSGSGATGELFF.

The V call is TRBV2, the J call TRBJ1-2; no reliable D call. This CDR3 is 14 amino acids long. Looked up from germline, CDR1 is SNHLY and CDR2 is FYNNEI. V lost 0 bases and J 2 bases, leaving 7 bases between the germline ends. Written as DNA, the CDR3 is TGTGCCAGCAGTGAAGCGGGCGTAAACTATGGCTACACCTTC. This translates into CASSEAGVNYGYTF.

This chain links TRBV5-4 with TRBJ2-3; D possibly corresponds to TRBD1 (6 bases). Germline-derived CDR1 and CDR2 are SGHNT and YYREEE (reference sequence). The germline V and J ends were trimmed by 2 bases and 3 bases, with 7 bases remaining between them. The CDR3 totals 13 residues. Here the CDR3 reads CASSFQGTDTQYF. In DNA, the CDR3 is TGTGCCAGCAGCTTTCAGGGGACAGATACGCAGTATTTT.

The CDR3: CASSHRQGANVLTF. The CDR3 bases are TGTGCCAGCAGCCATAGACAGGGGGCCAACGTCCTGACTTTC. The V and J genes are TRBV11-2 and TRBJ2-6; D might be TRBD1 (5 bases). CDR1 SGHAT and CDR2 FQNNGV come from the germline V gene. There are 14 residues in the CDR3. Trimming removed 5 bases at V and 4 bases at J, with 9 bases between.

The count of this clone is one. The V and J genes are TRBV27 and TRBJ1-2; D might be TRBD1 (6 bases). The ends were cut back, 5 bases at V and 0 bases at J, with 16 bases in the middle. Germline V lookup: CDR1 MNHEY, CDR2 SMNVEV (reference sequence). CDR3 length: 16 amino acids. The CDR3, as DNA: TGTGCCAGCAGTCCGGGGGGCGCCATTACTAACTATGGCTACACCTTC. Protein product: CASSPGGAITNYGYTF.

The genes are TRBV6-5 and TRBJ1-5, with D uncertain. This CDR3 spans 14 amino acids. Germline loops: CDR1 MNHEY, CDR2 SVGAGI. V was cut by 6 bases and J by 3 bases, with 12 bases left in between. The CDR3 protein is CASRVGGDNQPQHF. The CDR3 nucleotides read TGTGCCAGCAGGGTAGGCGGGGACAATCAGCCCCAGCATTTT.

The rearrangement uses TRBV7-3 and TRBJ2-2; TRBD2 matches at 10 bases. This CDR3 has 14 amino acids. In germline, CDR1 is SGHTA, CDR2 FQGTGA. With 5 bases clipped from V and 3 bases from J, the junction kept 0 bases outside the gene matches. In DNA, the CDR3 is TGTGCCAGCAGCGGGACTAGCGACACCGGGGAGCTGTTTTTT. Translated, it gives CASSGTSDTGELFF.

The gene calls are TRBV5-4 and TRBJ1-3; maybe TRBD1 (6 bases). V was shortened by 2 bases and J by 7 bases, with 10 bases between the two germline ends. CDR3 length: 13 residues. The germline V gene has CDR1 SGHNT and CDR2 YYREEE (reference sequence). The CDR3, as DNA: TGTGCCAGCAGCTTCAAGGGGGGGAACACCATATATTTT. Its protein is CASSFKGGNTIYF.

CDR3 nucleotides: TGTGCCAGCAGAGGGACAGAGGGCTACGAGCAGTACTTC. This codes for CASRGTEGYEQYF. The chain links TRBV28 to TRBJ2-7, with 7 positions matching TRBD1. The CDR3 has 13 residues. Trimming took 6 bases from V and 3 from J; bases not matched to a gene: 5. Germline V lookup: CDR1 MDHEN, CDR2 SYDVKM.

This chain connects TRBV10-2 to TRBJ1-3; D gene unclear. The CDR3 contains 14 residues. Germline-derived CDR1 and CDR2 are WSHSY and SAAADI. Between the trimmed V and J ends, which lost 6 bases and 3 bases, there was a span of 12 bases. For the CDR3, the DNA is TGCGCCAGCAGCCCGAATTATGGTGGAAACACCATATATTTT. Its translation is CASSPNYGGNTIYF.

The chain has TRBV7-9 and TRBJ2-7; perhaps D is TRBD1 or TRBD2 (5 bases each). Germline assignment: CDR1 SEHNR and CDR2 FQNEAQ (reference sequence). The CDR3 covers 14 residues. With 4 bases removed from V and 4 bases from J, the gap between germline ends came to 14 bases. DNA of the CDR3: TGTGCCAGCAGCTCCGCCGGGACCGTTTACGAGCAGTACTTC. Its protein product is CASSSAGTVYEQYF. Drawing the rest from reference TRBV7-9 and TRBJ2-7, the complete variable domain is DTGVSQNPRHKITKRGQNVTFRCDPISEHNRLYWYRQTLGQGPEFLTYFQNEAQLEKSRLLSDRFSAERPKGSFSTLEIQRTEQGDSAMYLCASSSAGTVYEQYFGPGTRLTVT.

This chain connects TRBV30 to TRBJ2-3; TRBD2 matches at 7 bases. After removal of 6 bases from V and 3 bases from J, the junction contained 9 bases not matched to a gene. Germline assignment: CDR1 GTSNPN and CDR2 SVGIG (reference sequence). The CDR3 covers 14 residues. The CDR3 spells CACARGGFTDTQYF. The CDR3 nucleotides read TGTGCCTGTGCCCGCGGGGGATTTACAGATACGCAGTATTTT.